This TCR beta chain derives from a study of response to subunit inactivated influenza vaccine. Study-wide results and caveats: A suggestion made by the authors is that each seasonal influenza vaccination recruits few new T cells.

Germline-derived CDR1 and CDR2 are SGHTA and FQGTGA. The CDR3 totals 20 residues. J gave up 5 bases and V 2 bases, and 14 bases lay outside the gene matches. Each CDR3 protein is one row after TCRdb ran MiXCR on the RT-PCR reads. This sample carries under 750,000 distinct CDR3 sequences, roughly 10% of them seen once, and the ten largest clones take 10%. A few counts support this clonotype. Antigen specificity is unknown. The V call is TRBV7-3, the J call TRBJ2-2; 13 bases are a match to TRBD2. The sample in question was PBMCs from blood, obtained on the day of vaccination. This clonotype was obtained from a man between 50 and 59 years old who received an inactivated influenza vaccine. The CDR3 sequence: CASSLLRTSGSQGGTGELFF. The CDR3 DNA follows: TGTGCCAGCAGCTTATTGCGGACTAGCGGGAGCCAAGGTGGAACCGGGGAGCTGTTTTTT.